These 10 T cell receptor beta chains originate from one sample sequenced in a study of blood T cell repertoires in COVID-19. Here immunoSEQ multiplex PCR was the method, and the copy in TCRdb shows in-frame clones only, minus some. The top ten clones hold around 3.7% of a sample with nearly 45,000 clones, approximately 90% of them seen once. Source material: peripheral blood. These receptors were collected from a man aged 40-55 years with COVID-19, enrolled during active disease.

The chain uses TRBV11-3 and TRBJ2-3; 16 bases are a match to TRBD2. V lost 4 bases, J lost 14 bases, and 12 bases stayed unmatched. There are 16 residues in the CDR3. Germline V lookup: CDR1 SGHNT, CDR2 YENEEA. CDR3 loop: CASSSPGTSGGAIRYF. In DNA, the CDR3 is TGTGCCAGCAGCTCCCCCGGGACTAGCGGGGGGGCTATTCGGTATTTT.

V usage is TRBV28 and J usage is TRBJ2-5; D not resolved. Looked up from germline, CDR1 is MDHEN and CDR2 is SYDVKM. The CDR3 has 11 amino acids. V lost 2 bases to trimming and J lost 7 bases, with 5 bases between them. The CDR3 reads CASSLGRTQYF. CDR3 coding DNA: TGTGCCAGCAGTTTAGGGCGGACCCAGTACTTC.

This sequence joins TRBV19 and TRBJ1-1; 8 nucleotides align to TRBD1. The V and J ends lost 5 bases and 0 bases, in that order; junction bases with no gene match: 5. The CDR3 runs 15 residues. Germline V gene data show CDR1 as LNHDA and CDR2 as SQIVND (reference sequence). The CDR3 DNA sequence: TGTGCCAGTAGTCCTAGGACAGGGATGAACACTGAAGCTTTCTTT. Residues: CASSPRTGMNTEAFF.

V and J are TRBV3-1 (or the pseudogene TRBV3-2) and TRBJ2-1; 9 bases agree with TRBD2. The CDR3 is 19 amino acids. From germline, CDR1 is LGHDT and CDR2 YNNKEL (reference sequence). V shed 2 bases, J shed 3 bases, and the junction held 14 bases outside the gene matches. This chain's CDR3 is CASSQNGASGAKIYNEQFF. The CDR3 bases are TGTGCCAGCAGCCAAAATGGGGCTAGCGGGGCAAAGATCTACAATGAGCAGTTCTTC.

The chain links TRBV3-1 (or the pseudogene TRBV3-2) to TRBJ2-5; the D is unclear. The germline gives CDR1 LGHDT, CDR2 YNNKEL (reference sequence). V shed 0 bases and J shed 7 bases, with 12 bases lying between them. There are 14 residues in the CDR3. The CDR3 here is CASSQDPRTGTQYF. The CDR3 region has the DNA TGTGCCAGCAGCCAAGATCCCCGCACGGGGACCCAGTACTTC.

V and J are TRBV7-6 and TRBJ1-1; tentative D call: TRBD1 (6 bases). V lost 3 bases, J lost 0 bases, and 23 bases lay in between. From germline, CDR1 is SGHVS and CDR2 FNYEAQ. The CDR3 is 19 amino acids. The CDR3 region is CASSFAQTGPPYMNTEAFF. For the CDR3, the DNA is TGTGCCAGCAGCTTTGCTCAGACAGGACCCCCATACATGAACACTGAAGCTTTCTTT. The full variable domain, its missing parts supplied by reference TRBV7-6 and TRBJ1-1, is GAGVSQSPRYKVTKRGQDVALRCDPISGHVSLYWYRQALGQGPEFLTYFNYEAQQDKSGLPNDRFSAERPEGSISTLTIQRTEQRDSAMYRCASSFAQTGPPYMNTEAFFGQGTRLTVV.

V gene TRBV30 combines with J gene TRBJ1-4; D ambiguous. This CDR3 region has 13 residues. The germline CDR1 and CDR2 sequences are GTSNPN and SVGIG (reference sequence). V was cut by 7 bases and J by 3 bases, with 12 bases left in between. CDR3 DNA sequence: TGTGCCTCGGACCAGGAGGCTAATGAAAAACTGTTTTTT. Amino acids: CASDQEANEKLFF.

A remark on this clone: The germline gene is not matched at one end of the junction; a read error may be the cause. The chain links TRBV28 to TRBJ1-4; TRBD1 matches at 9 bases. Looked up from germline, CDR1 is MDHEN and CDR2 is SYDVKM. This CDR3 region has 13 residues. The CDR3 nucleotides read TGTGCCAGCAGTTTACCCCGGGACAGGGACAAACTTTTC. Translation gives CASSLPRDRDKLF.

This sequence joins TRBV4-1 and TRBJ2-5; D possibly corresponds to TRBD2 (5 bases). This CDR3 has 16 residues. Germline values: CDR1 MGHRA, CDR2 YSYEKL. V was shortened by 1 base and J by 1 base, with 13 bases between the two germline ends. CDR3 DNA sequence: TGCGCCAGCAGCCAAGTTTGGGCGGGTACCCAAGAGACCCAGTACTTC. It specifies CASSQVWAGTQETQYF.

V usage is TRBV9 and J usage is TRBJ2-1, with D uncertain. The CDR3 extends over 13 amino acids. V was pared by 0 bases and J by 7 bases, with 8 bases between. Looked up from germline, CDR1 is SGDLS and CDR2 is YYNGEE. Here the CDR3 DNA reads TGTGCCAGCAGCGTAGGCCCCGAGAATGAGCAGTTCTTC. Its protein product is CASSVGPENEQFF.